The entry that follows covers one T cell receptor (beta chain) sequence. Its specificity is unknown. This sample includes further DNA sequences coding for the same CDR3. Per germline, CDR1 MGHRA and CDR2 YSYEKL. The CDR3 is 19 amino acids. The V gene end was trimmed by 3 bases and the J gene end by 1 base; junction bases not matched to a gene: 15. The data stem from a study of cytomegalovirus exposure and HLA in healthy donors. General study results and limits: It was around 160 TCR beta chains that were listed as cytomegalovirus-associated. Later work found that TCR association rates differed between HLA loci; DRB1 had the most and HLA-C the fewest.

The primer mix had 60 Vbeta and 13 Jbeta primers. Per the authors' pipeline: In a later analysis, approximately 80 million unique TCR beta chains included roughly 11 million shared by two or more donors. Clones were read by immunoSEQ multiplex PCR, and TCRdb kept only the in-frame ones, dropping some. V, J and clone size reflect that table, while D and trimming were determined from the DNA. This table lists 68,000 or so clones. The rearrangement joins TRBV4-1 to TRBJ1-2; 9 bases agree with TRBD1. The sequence was collected from a boy aged 5-17 years in good health and CMV-seronegative. The sequencing sample was made of PBMCs. CDR3 coding DNA: TGCGCCAGCAGCCAGGAACGAGGGACAGGGAACGGAGTTAACTATGGCTACACCTTC. This translates into CASSQERGTGNGVNYGYTF.